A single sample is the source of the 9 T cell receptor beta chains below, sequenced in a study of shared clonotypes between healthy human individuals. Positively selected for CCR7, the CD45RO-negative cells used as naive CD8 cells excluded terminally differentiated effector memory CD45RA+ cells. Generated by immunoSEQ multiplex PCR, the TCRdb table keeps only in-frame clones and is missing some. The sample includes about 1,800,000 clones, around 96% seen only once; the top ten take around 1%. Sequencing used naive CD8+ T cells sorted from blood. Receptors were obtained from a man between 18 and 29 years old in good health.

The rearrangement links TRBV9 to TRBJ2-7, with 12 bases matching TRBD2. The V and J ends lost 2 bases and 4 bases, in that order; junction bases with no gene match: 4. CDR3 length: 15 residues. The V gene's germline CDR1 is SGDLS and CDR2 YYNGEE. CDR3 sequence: CASSVLAGGPYEQYF. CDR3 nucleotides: TGTGCCAGCAGCGTGCTAGCGGGAGGGCCATACGAGCAGTACTTC. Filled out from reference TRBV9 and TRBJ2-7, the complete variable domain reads DSGVTQTPKHLITATGQRVTLRCSPRSGDLSVYWYQQSLDQGLQFLIQYYNGEERAKGNILERFSAQQFPDLHSELNLSSLELGDSALYFCASSVLAGGPYEQYFGPGTRLTVT.

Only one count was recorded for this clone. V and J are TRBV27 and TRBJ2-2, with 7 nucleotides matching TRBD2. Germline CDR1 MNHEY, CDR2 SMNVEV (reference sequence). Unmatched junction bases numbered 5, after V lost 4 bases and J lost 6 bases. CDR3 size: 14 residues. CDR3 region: CASSSGSGAGELFF. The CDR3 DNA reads TGTGCCAGCAGTTCCGGCAGCGGGGCCGGGGAGCTGTTTTTT.

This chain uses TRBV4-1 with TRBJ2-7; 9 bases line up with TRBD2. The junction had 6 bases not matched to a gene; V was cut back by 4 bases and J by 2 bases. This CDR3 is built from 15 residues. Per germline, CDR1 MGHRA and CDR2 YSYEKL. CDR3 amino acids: CASSLRLAATYEQYF. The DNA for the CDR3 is TGCGCCAGCAGCCTAAGACTAGCGGCTACCTACGAGCAGTACTTC.

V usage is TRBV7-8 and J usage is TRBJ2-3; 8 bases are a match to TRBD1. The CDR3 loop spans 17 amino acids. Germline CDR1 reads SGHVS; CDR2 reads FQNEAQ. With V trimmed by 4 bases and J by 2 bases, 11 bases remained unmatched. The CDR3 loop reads CASSSSPGTGYTDTQYF. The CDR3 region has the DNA TGTGCCAGCAGCTCATCCCCCGGGACAGGTTACACAGATACGCAGTATTTT.

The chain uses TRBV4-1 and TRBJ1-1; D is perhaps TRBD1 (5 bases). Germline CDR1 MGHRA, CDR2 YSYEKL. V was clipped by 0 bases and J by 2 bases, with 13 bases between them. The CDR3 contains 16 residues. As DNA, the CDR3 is TGCGCCAGCAGCCAAGATTGGACAAGGCAAAACACTGAAGCTTTCTTT. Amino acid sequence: CASSQDWTRQNTEAFF.

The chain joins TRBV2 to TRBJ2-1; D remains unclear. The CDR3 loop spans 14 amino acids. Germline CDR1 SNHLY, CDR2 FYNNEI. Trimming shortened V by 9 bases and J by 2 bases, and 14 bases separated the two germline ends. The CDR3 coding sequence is TGTGCCAGTATTGGTGTGAACCCCTACAATGAGCAGTTCTTC. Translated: CASIGVNPYNEQFF.

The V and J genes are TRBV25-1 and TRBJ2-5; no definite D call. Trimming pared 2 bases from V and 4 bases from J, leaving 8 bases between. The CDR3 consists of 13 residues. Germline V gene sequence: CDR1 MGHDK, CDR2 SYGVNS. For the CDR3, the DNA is TGTGCCAGCAGTGAAGAGGCCCCAGAGACCCAGTACTTC. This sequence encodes CASSEEAPETQYF. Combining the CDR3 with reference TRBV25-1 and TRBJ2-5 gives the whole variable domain EADIYQTPRYLVIGTGKKITLECSQTMGHDKMYWYQQDPGMELHLIHYSYGVNSTEKGDLSSESTVSRIRTEHFPLTLESARPSHTSQYLCASSEEAPETQYFGPGTRLLVL.

CDR3: CASSEAQDSPLHF. The DNA of the CDR3 is TGTGCCAGCAGTGAAGCTCAGGATTCACCCCTCCACTTT. V and J are TRBV2 and TRBJ1-6; the D is unclear. The germline V gene encodes CDR1 SNHLY and CDR2 FYNNEI. Trimming shortened V by 0 bases and J by 8 bases, and 5 bases separated the two germline ends. The CDR3 loop spans 13 amino acids.

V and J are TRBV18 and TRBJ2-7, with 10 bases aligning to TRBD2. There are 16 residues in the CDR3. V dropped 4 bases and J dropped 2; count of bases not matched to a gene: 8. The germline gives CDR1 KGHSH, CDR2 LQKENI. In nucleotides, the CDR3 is TGTGCCAGCTCACAGCCGACTAGCGGGTACGCCTACGAGCAGTACTTC. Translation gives CASSQPTSGYAYEQYF.